Presented here are 23 T cell receptor beta chains from one specimen sequenced in a study of OX40 agonist ivuxolimab in advanced cancers. Assay used: immunoSEQ multiplex PCR; TCRdb lists only in-frame clones, some missing. The sample carries over 65,000 clones, 80% to 95% recorded once. Source: CD4+ or CD8+ T cells sorted from blood, taken in a trial of the OX40 agonist ivuxolimab. These receptors came from an adult with an advanced solid tumor such as melanoma, head and neck, liver or kidney cancer.

V usage is TRBV6-5 and J usage is TRBJ2-1; 9 bases are a match to TRBD2. Germline CDR1 MNHEY, CDR2 SVGAGI. The CDR3 runs to 14 residues. V trimming: 5 bases; J trimming: 9 bases; junction bases outside the gene matches: 8. CDR3 sequence reads: CASSPAGGLGEQFF. The CDR3 coding sequence is TGTGCCAGCAGTCCAGCGGGAGGCCTAGGTGAGCAGTTCTTC.

The chain joins TRBV29-1 to TRBJ1-2, with 7 bases fitting TRBD1. The V gene end was trimmed by 0 bases and the J gene end by 8 bases; junction bases not matched to a gene: 3. The CDR3 contains 12 residues. Looked up from germline, CDR1 is SQVTM and CDR2 is ANQGSEA. The CDR3 nucleotides read TGCAGCGTTGAAGAGACAGGGAGCGGCTACACCTTC. This gives the protein CSVEETGSGYTF.

The chain uses TRBV7-9 and TRBJ1-2, with TRBD1 identical over 7 bases. The junction had 13 bases not matched to a gene; V was cut back by 2 bases and J by 10 bases. Germline V gene data show CDR1 as SEHNR and CDR2 as FQNEAQ (reference sequence). This CDR3 contains 15 residues. Here the CDR3 reads CASSLTRQGPSDYTF. CDR3 bases: TGTGCCAGCAGCTTAACGCGACAGGGTCCCAGTGACTACACCTTC. Using reference TRBV7-9 and TRBJ1-2 for the parts outside the CDR3, the full variable domain is DTGVSQNPRHKITKRGQNVTFRCDPISEHNRLYWYRQTLGQGPEFLTYFQNEAQLEKSRLLSDRFSAERPKGSFSTLEIQRTEQGDSAMYLCASSLTRQGPSDYTFGSGTRLTVV.

The chain carries TRBV7-3 and TRBJ2-5, with a possible D match to TRBD2 (6 bases). V shed 5 bases and J shed 5 bases, with 12 bases lying between them. Germline CDR1 reads SGHTA; CDR2 reads FQGTGA. This CDR3 has 13 residues. The DNA for the CDR3 is TGTGCCAGCAGCCACGGGACTGCGGAGACCCAGTACTTC. Encoded protein: CASSHGTAETQYF. Full variable domain (remainder filled in from reference TRBV7-3 and TRBJ2-5): GAGVSQTPSNKVTEKGKYVELRCDPISGHTALYWYRQSLGQGPEFLIYFQGTGAADDSGLPNDRFFAVRPEGSVSTLKIQRTERGDSAVYLCASSHGTAETQYFGPGTRLLVL.

CDR3 protein: CASSDSGSPGGGYTF. The CDR3 bases are TGTGCCAGCAGTGATAGTGGGAGCCCAGGCGGTGGCTACACCTTC. This chain links TRBV6-1 with TRBJ1-2; D remains unclear. Germline V lookup: CDR1 MNHNS, CDR2 SASEGT. There are 15 residues in the CDR3. The V end was cut by 3 bases, the J end by 7 bases, with 18 bases between.

The rearrangement links TRBV7-2 to TRBJ1-1; D might be TRBD1 (5 bases). CDR3 length: 13 residues. Looked up from germline, CDR1 is SGHTA and CDR2 is FQGNSA. The V end lost 3 bases, the J end lost 1 base, and 6 bases lay between the germline ends. CDR3 amino acids: CASSFGGNTEAFF. The CDR3 DNA reads TGTGCCAGCAGCTTCGGGGGGAACACTGAAGCTTTCTTT.

CDR3: CASKRTGEGTQYF. The CDR3 DNA is TGTGCCAGTAAAAGGACAGGGGAGGGGACCCAGTACTTC. The chain employs TRBV19 and TRBJ2-5; 9 positions agree with TRBD1. V gave up 7 bases and J gave up 7 bases; unmatched junction bases: 7. In germline, CDR1 is LNHDA, CDR2 SQIVND (reference sequence). The CDR3 spans 13 residues.

CDR3 DNA: TGTGCCAGCAGCCTCGGAGAGGGGGCACGGACCCAGTACTTC. The encoded protein is CASSLGEGARTQYF. The rearrangement uses TRBV7-6 and TRBJ2-5; 7 nucleotides agree with TRBD1. The CDR3 totals 14 residues. CDR1 and CDR2 from the germline V gene are SGHVS and FNYEAQ. V lost 5 bases and J lost 7; bases outside the gene matches: 10.

This chain connects TRBV19 to TRBJ1-6; the D is unclear. Trimming left V 7 bases short and J 10 bases short, with 8 bases between. Germline V gives CDR1 LNHDA, CDR2 SQIVND (reference sequence). The CDR3 contains 11 residues. CDR3 amino acids: CASTTGSPLHF. The CDR3 coding sequence is TGTGCCAGTACCACGGGCTCACCCCTCCACTTT.

The chain is built from TRBV19 and TRBJ2-5; D perhaps matches TRBD1 (6 bases). The V end lost 3 bases, the J end lost 1 base, and 15 bases lay between the germline ends. Germline-derived CDR1 and CDR2 are LNHDA and SQIVND (reference sequence). This CDR3 has 16 residues. The CDR3 nucleotides read TGTGCCAGTAGTATTCCCGGGACACCCACCCAAGAGACCCAGTACTTC. This encodes CASSIPGTPTQETQYF.

This chain joins TRBV9 and TRBJ2-2; TRBD1 is a possible D gene (6 bases). The CDR3 loop spans 18 amino acids. V shed 0 bases and J shed 0 bases, with 15 bases lying between them. CDR1 is SGDLS, CDR2 YYNGEE, per germline. The CDR3 coding sequence is TGTGCCAGCAGCGTAGCTGAGGACAGATTCGCGAACACCGGGGAGCTGTTTTTT. It is translated as CASSVAEDRFANTGELFF.

Only one count was recorded for this clone. The rearrangement links TRBV28 to TRBJ1-2, with 11 positions matching TRBD1. Losses at the gene ends were 2 bases for V and 1 base for J; bases not matched to a gene: 6. This CDR3 has 17 amino acids. Germline CDR1 reads MDHEN; CDR2 reads SYDVKM. CDR3: CASSLGGQGAGNYGYTF. For the CDR3, the DNA is TGTGCCAGCAGTTTAGGAGGACAGGGGGCTGGTAACTATGGCTACACCTTC.

The J gene is TRBJ2-5, the V gene TRBV6-5, with 8 bases aligning to TRBD1. After removal of 6 bases from V and 5 bases from J, the junction contained 5 bases not matched to a gene. The CDR3 spans 13 residues. Germline V gives CDR1 MNHEY, CDR2 SVGAGI. CDR3 amino acids: CASRRQGRETQYF. CDR3 nucleotides: TGTGCCAGCAGAAGACAGGGGAGGGAGACCCAGTACTTC.

The gene calls are TRBV30 and TRBJ2-1, with 15 bases matching TRBD2. The V segment lost 5 bases and the J segment 4 bases; nucleotides outside the gene matches: 0. There are 14 residues in the CDR3. The V gene's germline CDR1 is GTSNPN and CDR2 SVGIG (reference sequence). The CDR3 region is CAWGLAGGYNEQFF. The CDR3 DNA reads TGTGCCTGGGGACTAGCGGGAGGGTACAATGAGCAGTTCTTC.

CDR3 residues: CASSSQTGVAYNEQFF. The CDR3, as DNA: TGTGCCAGTAGTTCCCAAACAGGGGTCGCCTACAATGAGCAGTTCTTC. This rearrangement joins TRBV19 to TRBJ2-1; 7 nucleotides agree with TRBD1. Germline loops: CDR1 LNHDA, CDR2 SQIVND (reference sequence). V shed 5 bases and J 2 bases; nucleotides not matched to a gene: 9. The CDR3 is made up of 16 amino acids.

The CDR3 here is CASSSDRRLSGNTIYF. The CDR3 DNA reads as TGTGCCAGCAGCTCAGACAGAAGACTCTCTGGAAACACCATATATTTT. The J gene is TRBJ1-3, the V gene TRBV5-4; D may be TRBD1 (5 bases). Germline CDR1 reads SGHNT; CDR2 reads YYREEE (reference sequence). This CDR3 region has 16 residues. Trimming stripped 3 bases from V and 0 bases from J, with 13 bases between.

V and J are TRBV19 and TRBJ1-1; 10 bases match TRBD1. This CDR3 spans 16 amino acids. After removal of 4 bases from V and 2 bases from J, the junction contained 7 bases not matched to a gene. The germline V gene encodes CDR1 LNHDA and CDR2 SQIVND (reference sequence). The CDR3 region is CASSRGDRGINTEAFF. The CDR3 DNA follows: TGTGCCAGTAGTAGAGGGGACAGGGGAATAAACACTGAAGCTTTCTTT.

The gene calls are TRBV5-6 and TRBJ2-1, with 9 bases matching TRBD2. The CDR3 has 18 amino acids. Germline loops: CDR1 SGHDT, CDR2 YYEEEE. V was pared by 3 bases and J by 1 base, with 11 bases of the junction left unmatched. The DNA of the CDR3 is TGTGCCAGCAGCTGGGGGCTACCAGCGGGAGGTTCCTACAATGAGCAGTTCTTC. It translates to CASSWGLPAGGSYNEQFF.

Here the CDR3 DNA reads TGTGCCAGCAGTTATTACGTCCCAGGCGGCACCTACAATGAGCAGTTCTTC. Encoded protein: CASSYYVPGGTYNEQFF. V usage is TRBV6-9 and J usage is TRBJ2-1; unclear D gene. The CDR3 sequence is 17 residues long. The V and J ends lost 1 base and 2 bases respectively, with 15 bases between them. Germline CDR1 is MNHGY and CDR2 is SVAAGI.

The V and J genes are TRBV29-1 and TRBJ1-1; 8 nucleotides line up with TRBD1. Unmatched junction bases numbered 8, after V lost 1 base and J lost 7 bases. Germline CDR1 and CDR2: SQVTM and ANQGSEA. The CDR3 consists of 14 residues. This CDR3 is CSVEGTAGGDEAFF. CDR3 coding DNA: TGCAGCGTTGAAGGGACGGCAGGGGGCGATGAAGCTTTCTTT.

This chain uses TRBV19 with TRBJ1-4; D is unresolved. Looked up from germline, CDR1 is LNHDA and CDR2 is SQIVND (reference sequence). This CDR3 is 14 amino acids long. Between the trimmed V and J ends, which lost 8 bases and 5 bases, there was a span of 15 bases. The CDR3 reads CASSPAYQNEKLFF. The CDR3 coding sequence is TGTGCCAGTTCCCCAGCGTACCAAAATGAAAAACTGTTTTTT.

This chain uses TRBV7-9 with TRBJ1-1; TRBD1 aligns across 11 bases. Germline CDR1 and CDR2: SEHNR and FQNEAQ (reference sequence). The CDR3 is 16 amino acids. The junction had 5 bases not matched to a gene; V was cut back by 5 bases and J by 0 bases. CDR3 in amino acids: CASSPRTGGLNTEAFF. Here the CDR3 DNA reads TGTGCCAGCAGCCCTCGGACAGGGGGCCTGAACACTGAAGCTTTCTTT.

The chain employs TRBV11-3 and TRBJ2-7, with TRBD1 matching over 10 bases. The CDR3 length is 13 residues. Per germline, CDR1 SGHNT and CDR2 YENEEA. V gave up 6 bases and J gave up 7 bases; unmatched junction bases: 6. Written as DNA, the CDR3 is TGTGCCAGCAGACTGACAGGGGGCGGTGAGCAGTACTTC. It is translated as CASRLTGGGEQYF.